This TCR beta chain was profiled in a study of blood T cell repertoires in COVID-19 (dated by TCRdb to 2019 to 2021). About the full investigation: The collaborator samples originated in the United States, Italy and Spain and spanned the acute and convalescent phases of COVID-19. The prospective study material was composed of cDNA or gDNA derived from T cells, B-cell-depleted T cells, or PBMCs. Deeply sampled blood TCRbeta repertoires from subjects exposed to, actively infected with, or recovered from COVID-19 were included in the dataset. The repertoires were released in a freely available public database meant as a resource for research on the immune response to SARS-CoV-2. Samples came from the ongoing ImmuneRACE study (first 160 participants) plus 1,254 subjects from 6 global collaborators. Nearly every sample came with metadata listing a de-identified subject ID, COVID-19 status, age in years and sex. HLA class I and class II types, where available, came from metadata supplied by the sample provider rather than from assay-based typing.

Notes on this clone: Its antigen is not yet known. No base quality information exists; no much larger clone differs at one position.

V is shortened by 6 bases, J by 3 bases, and the region joining them spans 14 bases. CDR1 and CDR2, per the germline V gene, are KGHSH and LQKENI. Measured from the cysteine to the phenylalanine, the CDR3 is 14 residues long. Only the CDR3 DNA is retained, 42 bases long and in frame from the first base. Findings and caveats that apply to the study as a whole: Clinical and demographic metadata were provided uncurated, with the amount varying by source and participant.

Participants in the prospective study were aged about 18 to 95 years, lived in 24 United States geographic areas, and enrolled through a virtual design. To assign participants to cohorts, the prospective study relied on clinical history that participants themselves reported in a screening survey and a study questionnaire. Recovered participants in ImmuneRACE Cohort 3 were defined by two consecutive negative NP/OP PCR tests, clearance by a healthcare professional, or resolution of symptoms. Each participant in the prospective study had whole blood, serum and a nasopharyngeal or oropharyngeal swab collected by mobile phlebotomists. Prospective study participants could optionally give additional blood draws and questionnaires over an approximately two-month period. Prospective study blood samples were shipped either frozen or at room temperature before DNA extraction. TCRbeta CDR3 regions were amplified from genomic DNA using the immunoSEQ Assay, a bias-controlled multiplex PCR. The published analysis was carried out like this. The number of nucleated cells in each sample was estimated by amplification of reference gene primers within the assay. Sequence reads were collapsed and filtered to measure the absolute abundance of every unique TCRbeta CDR3 rearrangement. For each sample, productive Simpson clonality was calculated by taking the square root of Simpson's diversity index across productive rearrangements. TCRdb limited this immuneACCESS table to in-frame rearrangements with V and J called. A share of clones is missing; checked studies link under half to unresolved V genes, and the rest is unexplained. Clonal size and the V and J genes are those of that table, whereas D and trimming came from the DNA. The sample table records around 400,000 clones; under 85% of these occur just once. The ten top clones hold over 4.5% of the sample.

The sequenced sample was PBMCs or T cells enriched from blood (not recorded which). This TCR came from a woman in her fifties or sixties who had recovered from COVID-19. The chain uses TRBV18 and TRBJ2-5; the D gene assignment is ambiguous. The CDR3 in this case is CASSSTPSKETQYF. The DNA reads TGTGCCAGCTCGTCTACTCCCTCTAAAGAGACCCAGTACTTC.